These T cell receptor beta chains were read from a single sample in a study of blood T cell repertoires in COVID-19. TCRdb's table, derived via immunoSEQ multiplex PCR, lists solely in-frame clones and lacks some. The sample consists of roughly 170,000 clones, over 75% of them appearing once. Material: peripheral blood. These receptors were taken from a man aged 60 to 69 who had recovered from COVID-19. Each CDR3 is given with its conserved first and last residue. Each record gives: J gene, V gene, D gene, clone size, CDR3 protein, CDR3 DNA. The D gene is left open where the match is weak. The listing skips clone size in some rows; elsewhere it reads once, few, many or a size class.

j_call: TRBJ1-1
v_call: TRBV5-4
d_call: .
clone_size: .
cdr3_aa: CASSLVGEYTEAFF
cdr3_nt: TGTGCCAGCAGCCTGGTCGGTGAATACACTGAAGCTTTCTTT

j_call: TRBJ2-7
v_call: TRBV5-6
d_call: TRBD1
clone_size: .
cdr3_aa: CASSAGTVAYEQYF
cdr3_nt: TGTGCCAGCAGCGCCGGGACAGTGGCCTACGAGCAGTACTTC

j_call: TRBJ1-6
v_call: TRBV11-1
d_call: .
clone_size: .
cdr3_aa: CASSPTVAHSPLHF
cdr3_nt: TGTGCCAGCAGCCCGACGGTAGCCCATTCACCCCTCCACTTT

j_call: TRBJ2-7
v_call: TRBV7-2
d_call: .
clone_size: .
cdr3_aa: CASSLVRGSESSYEQYF
cdr3_nt: TGTGCCAGCAGCTTAGTCCGGGGTAGCGAAAGCTCCTACGAGCAGTACTTC

j_call: TRBJ1-5
v_call: TRBV6-5
d_call: TRBD1
clone_size: once
cdr3_aa: CASSNTGTGRQPQHF
cdr3_nt: TGTGCCAGCAGCAATACCGGGACAGGGAGACAGCCCCAGCATTTT

j_call: TRBJ2-5
v_call: TRBV6-4
d_call: TRBD1
clone_size: .
cdr3_aa: CASRSYRGLETQYF
cdr3_nt: TGTGCCAGCAGAAGTTACAGGGGGTTGGAGACCCAGTACTTC

j_call: TRBJ2-7
v_call: TRBV9
d_call: TRBD1
clone_size: .
cdr3_aa: CASSVRAGGYEQYF
cdr3_nt: TGTGCCAGCAGCGTAAGGGCAGGGGGCTACGAGCAGTACTTC

j_call: TRBJ1-5
v_call: TRBV19
d_call: .
clone_size: .
cdr3_aa: CASSLWPNQPQHF
cdr3_nt: TGTGCCAGTAGTTTATGGCCTAATCAGCCCCAGCATTTT

j_call: TRBJ1-2
v_call: TRBV6-5
d_call: .
clone_size: .
cdr3_aa: CASSPQGNYGYTF
cdr3_nt: TGTGCCAGCAGTCCACAGGGTAACTATGGCTACACCTTC

j_call: TRBJ2-5
v_call: TRBV5-4
d_call: TRBD2
clone_size: once
cdr3_aa: CASTQRTSGVFETQYF
cdr3_nt: TGTGCCAGCACCCAAAGGACTAGCGGGGTATTCGAGACCCAGTACTTC

j_call: TRBJ1-6
v_call: TRBV19
d_call: TRBD1
clone_size: .
cdr3_aa: CASSDRVDSPLHF
cdr3_nt: TGTGCCAGTAGCGACAGGGTTGATTCACCCCTCCACTTT

j_call: TRBJ1-5
v_call: TRBV7-9
d_call: TRBD1
clone_size: .
cdr3_aa: CASSLGGTGMGNQPQHF
cdr3_nt: TGTGCCAGCAGCTTAGGGGGGACAGGGATGGGCAATCAGCCCCAGCATTTT

j_call: TRBJ1-4
v_call: TRBV10-3
d_call: TRBD1
clone_size: .
cdr3_aa: CAISQTGGEVRFEKLFF
cdr3_nt: TGTGCCATCAGTCAAACAGGGGGCGAGGTACGGTTTGAAAAACTGTTTTTT

j_call: TRBJ2-1
v_call: TRBV2
d_call: .
clone_size: .
cdr3_aa: CASSIDRSSYNEQFF
cdr3_nt: TGTGCCAGCAGTATCGACAGGAGCTCCTACAATGAGCAGTTCTTC

j_call: TRBJ1-2
v_call: TRBV29-1
d_call: TRBD1
clone_size: .
cdr3_aa: CSVDKGQGDILGYGYTF
cdr3_nt: TGCAGCGTTGATAAGGGACAGGGAGACATACTCGGCTATGGCTACACCTTC

j_call: TRBJ1-2
v_call: TRBV15
d_call: TRBD1
clone_size: once
cdr3_aa: CATSRGDRGVIGYTF
cdr3_nt: TGTGCCACCAGCAGAGGGGACAGGGGAGTCATTGGCTACACCTTC

j_call: TRBJ1-4
v_call: TRBV5-4
d_call: TRBD1
clone_size: .
cdr3_aa: CASSLYGTGHEKLFF
cdr3_nt: TGTGCCAGCAGCTTGTATGGGACAGGCCATGAAAAACTGTTTTTT

j_call: TRBJ1-6
v_call: TRBV10-3
d_call: TRBD1
clone_size: .
cdr3_aa: CAISAGGTGDSPLHF
cdr3_nt: TGTGCCATCAGTGCAGGCGGGACAGGGGATTCACCCCTCCACTTT

j_call: TRBJ1-1
v_call: TRBV29-1
d_call: TRBD1
clone_size: .
cdr3_aa: CSVDRGLWTEAFF
cdr3_nt: TGCAGCGTCGACAGGGGACTGTGGACTGAAGCTTTCTTT

j_call: TRBJ1-1
v_call: TRBV3-1/TRBV3-2
d_call: .
clone_size: .
cdr3_aa: CASSQERETEAFF
cdr3_nt: TGTGCCAGCAGCCAAGAACGGGAGACTGAAGCTTTCTTT

j_call: TRBJ2-1
v_call: TRBV7-2
d_call: .
clone_size: .
cdr3_aa: CASSLARVPNEQFF
cdr3_nt: TGTGCCAGCAGCTTAGCGCGGGTACCCAATGAGCAGTTCTTC

j_call: TRBJ1-2
v_call: TRBV6-6
d_call: TRBD1
clone_size: .
cdr3_aa: CASSPGTGANYGYTF
cdr3_nt: TGTGCCAGCAGTCCCGGGACAGGGGCAAACTATGGCTACACCTTC

j_call: TRBJ1-2
v_call: TRBV7-9
d_call: .
clone_size: .
cdr3_aa: CASSSRVADGYTF
cdr3_nt: TGTGCCAGCAGCAGCAGGGTTGCCGATGGCTACACCTTC

j_call: TRBJ2-3
v_call: TRBV3-1/TRBV3-2
d_call: TRBD2
clone_size: .
cdr3_aa: CASSQASGGATDTQYF
cdr3_nt: TGTGCCAGCAGCCAAGCCAGCGGGGGGGCCACAGATACGCAGTATTTT

j_call: TRBJ2-1
v_call: TRBV4-2
d_call: TRBD2
clone_size: .
cdr3_aa: CASSQAFAASGGRNEQFF
cdr3_nt: TGTGCCAGCAGCCAAGCCTTTGCGGCTAGCGGGGGGCGGAATGAGCAGTTCTTC

j_call: TRBJ1-5
v_call: TRBV5-5
d_call: TRBD1
clone_size: few
cdr3_aa: CASSLEVSYRGSNQPQHF
cdr3_nt: TGTGCCAGCAGCTTGGAGGTGAGTTACAGGGGAAGCAATCAGCCCCAGCATTTT

j_call: TRBJ1-5
v_call: TRBV2
d_call: TRBD1
clone_size: .
cdr3_aa: CASRGTGPNQPQHF
cdr3_nt: TGTGCCAGCAGGGGGACAGGGCCTAATCAGCCCCAGCATTTT

j_call: TRBJ2-7
v_call: TRBV19
d_call: .
clone_size: few
cdr3_aa: CASSMGGPPYEQYF
cdr3_nt: TGTGCCAGTAGTATGGGGGGGCCACCCTACGAGCAGTACTTC

j_call: TRBJ2-5
v_call: TRBV7-2
d_call: TRBD2
clone_size: .
cdr3_aa: CASSLRNWKRGEETQYF
cdr3_nt: TGTGCCAGCAGCTTGAGAAATTGGAAACGGGGGGAAGAGACCCAGTACTTC

j_call: TRBJ2-3
v_call: TRBV19
d_call: TRBD2
clone_size: .
cdr3_aa: CASRVAGGTDTQYF
cdr3_nt: TGTGCCAGTAGGGTAGCGGGGGGAACAGATACGCAGTATTTT

j_call: TRBJ1-3
v_call: TRBV5-1
d_call: .
clone_size: .
cdr3_aa: CASAEVRSSGNTIYF
cdr3_nt: TGCGCCAGCGCGGAGGTCCGGAGCTCTGGAAACACCATATATTTT

j_call: TRBJ2-2
v_call: TRBV7-9
d_call: .
clone_size: .
cdr3_aa: CASSPYLAFTGELFF
cdr3_nt: TGTGCCAGCAGCCCCTATTTAGCGTTCACCGGGGAGCTGTTTTTT

j_call: TRBJ1-5
v_call: TRBV15
d_call: .
clone_size: .
cdr3_aa: CATSPWRGGNQPQHF
cdr3_nt: TGTGCCACCAGCCCCTGGAGAGGCGGCAATCAGCCCCAGCATTTT

j_call: TRBJ2-1
v_call: TRBV19
d_call: TRBD2
clone_size: .
cdr3_aa: CASSIAATSGGAVNEQFF
cdr3_nt: TGTGCCAGTAGTATAGCTGCGACTAGCGGGGGGGCGGTTAATGAGCAGTTCTTC

j_call: TRBJ2-7
v_call: TRBV2
d_call: TRBD1
clone_size: .
cdr3_aa: CASSPRQGYLSEQYF
cdr3_nt: TGTGCCAGCAGTCCAAGACAGGGATACCTATCCGAGCAGTACTTC

j_call: TRBJ1-6
v_call: TRBV7-9
d_call: .
clone_size: .
cdr3_aa: CASSPSSYNSPLHF
cdr3_nt: TGTGCCAGCAGCCCCAGTTCCTATAATTCACCCCTCCACTTT

j_call: TRBJ2-1
v_call: TRBV11-3
d_call: .
clone_size: .
cdr3_aa: CASSRWGDEQFF
cdr3_nt: TGTGCCAGCAGCCGTTGGGGAGATGAGCAGTTCTTC

j_call: TRBJ2-3
v_call: TRBV19
d_call: .
clone_size: .
cdr3_aa: CASKGGARGTDTQYF
cdr3_nt: TGTGCCAGTAAAGGGGGGGCGAGGGGCACAGATACGCAGTATTTT

j_call: TRBJ2-1
v_call: TRBV2
d_call: .
clone_size: once
cdr3_aa: CASSEELGGEQFF
cdr3_nt: TGTGCCAGCAGTGAAGAGCTCGGGGGTGAGCAGTTCTTC

j_call: TRBJ2-2
v_call: TRBV18
d_call: TRBD1
clone_size: few
cdr3_aa: CASSLTGDGELFF
cdr3_nt: TGTGCCAGCTCCCTCACAGGGGACGGGGAGCTGTTTTTT

j_call: TRBJ1-1
v_call: TRBV5-1
d_call: TRBD1
clone_size: .
cdr3_aa: CASSHSDRSRGAFF
cdr3_nt: TGCGCCAGCAGCCACTCGGACAGGTCTCGCGGAGCTTTCTTT

j_call: TRBJ1-1
v_call: TRBV7-3
d_call: .
clone_size: .
cdr3_aa: CASSSKYSDTEAFF
cdr3_nt: TGTGCCAGCAGCTCCAAGTATTCAGACACTGAAGCTTTCTTT

j_call: TRBJ2-3
v_call: TRBV5-1
d_call: TRBD1
clone_size: .
cdr3_aa: CASSLQGVLTDTQYF
cdr3_nt: TGCGCCAGCAGCTTGCAGGGGGTCCTCACAGATACGCAGTATTTT

j_call: TRBJ2-2
v_call: TRBV19
d_call: TRBD1
clone_size: .
cdr3_aa: CASSDLTGRKTGELFF
cdr3_nt: TGTGCCAGTAGTGATCTGACAGGGCGGAAGACCGGGGAGCTGTTTTTT

j_call: TRBJ1-5
v_call: TRBV6-5
d_call: .
clone_size: .
cdr3_aa: CASSYRAGPQPQHF
cdr3_nt: TGTGCCAGCAGTTACCGGGCAGGGCCTCAGCCCCAGCATTTT

j_call: TRBJ2-7
v_call: TRBV3-1/TRBV3-2
d_call: .
clone_size: .
cdr3_aa: CASSQGTILSYEQYF
cdr3_nt: TGTGCCAGCAGCCAAGGGACTATCCTCTCCTACGAGCAGTACTTC

j_call: TRBJ2-3
v_call: TRBV6-5
d_call: .
clone_size: .
cdr3_aa: CASSYSGTPRTDTQYF
cdr3_nt: TGTGCCAGCAGTTACTCCGGGACTCCCAGAACAGATACGCAGTATTTT

j_call: TRBJ1-2
v_call: TRBV5-4
d_call: .
clone_size: .
cdr3_aa: CASSLTGGGYTF
cdr3_nt: TGTGCCAGCAGCTTAACTGGAGGTGGCTACACCTTC

j_call: TRBJ2-1
v_call: TRBV5-1
d_call: TRBD1
clone_size: .
cdr3_aa: CASSLGTGRHNEQFF
cdr3_nt: TGCGCCAGCAGCTTGGGGACAGGGAGGCACAATGAGCAGTTCTTC

j_call: TRBJ1-1
v_call: TRBV27
d_call: TRBD1
clone_size: .
cdr3_aa: CASSLFTGTGTLNTEAFF
cdr3_nt: TGTGCCAGCAGTTTGTTCACCGGGACAGGGACCCTGAACACTGAAGCTTTCTTT

j_call: TRBJ2-3
v_call: TRBV5-8
d_call: TRBD2
clone_size: .
cdr3_aa: CASQAGGPADTQYF
cdr3_nt: TGTGCCAGCCAAGCGGGGGGGCCCGCAGATACGCAGTATTTT

j_call: TRBJ1-4
v_call: TRBV4-1
d_call: .
clone_size: once
cdr3_aa: CASSGGDGGYATNEKLFF
cdr3_nt: TGCGCCAGCAGCGGTGGCGATGGGGGCTATGCAACTAATGAAAAACTGTTTTTT